This TCR beta chain was observed in a study of immune evolution from preneoplasia to lung adenocarcinoma. Overall study results and limits: Compared with EGFR-mutant or double wild-type lesions, KRAS-mutant nodules were more clonal. Normal lung had highest clonality; later lesions appeared denser, more diverse.

Only in-frame clones appear in the TCRdb table, and some are missing; sequencing was by immunoSEQ multiplex PCR. The sample includes tens of thousands of clones, less than 80% of them seen just once. After pathologic assessment, macro-dissection selected premalignant or tumor cells for extraction. As for this clone: The target antigen is unknown.

This clonotype was sampled from a person aged 60 to 70 with lung adenocarcinoma. Sequencing input: FFPE invasive lung adenocarcinoma tissue.

The CDR3 bases are TGTGCCAGCATCCTCTTTGGGGGGGCCAACGTCCTGACTTTC. The encoded protein is CASILFGGANVLTF. V and J are TRBV7-9 and TRBJ2-6; no clear D gene. CDR1 and CDR2 from the germline V gene are SEHNR and FQNEAQ (reference sequence). CDR3 length: 14 amino acids. V lost 7 bases, J lost 4 bases, and 11 bases lay in between.